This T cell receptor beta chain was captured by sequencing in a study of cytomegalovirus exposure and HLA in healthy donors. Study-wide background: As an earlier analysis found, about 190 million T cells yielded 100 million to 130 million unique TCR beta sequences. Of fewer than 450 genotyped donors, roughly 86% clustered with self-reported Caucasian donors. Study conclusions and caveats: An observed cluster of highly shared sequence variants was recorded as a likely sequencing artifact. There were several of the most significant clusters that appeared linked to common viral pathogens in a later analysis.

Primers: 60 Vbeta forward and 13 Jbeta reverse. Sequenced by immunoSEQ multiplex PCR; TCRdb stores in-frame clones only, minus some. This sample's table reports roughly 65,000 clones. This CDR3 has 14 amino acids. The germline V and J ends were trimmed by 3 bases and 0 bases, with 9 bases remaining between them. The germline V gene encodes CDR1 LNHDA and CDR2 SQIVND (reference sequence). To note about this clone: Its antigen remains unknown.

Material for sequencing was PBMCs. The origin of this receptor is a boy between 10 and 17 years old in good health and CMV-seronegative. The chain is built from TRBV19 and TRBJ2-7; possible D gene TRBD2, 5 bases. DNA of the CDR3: TGTGCCAGTAGTATGAGGGTGGCCTCCTACGAGCAGTACTTC. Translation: CASSMRVASYEQYF. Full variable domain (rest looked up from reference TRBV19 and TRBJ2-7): DGGITQSPKYLFRKEGQNVTLSCEQNLNHDAMYWYRQDPGQGLRLIYYSQIVNDFQKGDIAEGYSVSREKKESFPLTVTSAQKNPTAFYLCASSMRVASYEQYFGPGTRLTVT.